This entry features one T cell receptor beta chain sequence. What it recognizes is unknown. These data originate in a study of T-cell memory formation after mild COVID-19. On the study more broadly: Each donor largely had its own TCR clusters. Study outcomes and limitations: CM and EM subsets held most contracting CD4+ clones; EMRA held CD8+ ones. Balance between CD4 and CD8 was seen in clones contracting day 15 to 85, and a CD4+ lean was seen in later expanders.

Germline values: CDR1 LNHDA, CDR2 SQIVND (reference sequence). This CDR3 has 13 amino acids. V gave up 4 bases and J gave up 4 bases, with 8 bases separating them. Researchers used 5'RACE with constant-segment primers to make TCR alpha and TCR beta cDNA libraries that carry sample barcodes and UMIs. TCRdb analysed the 5' RACE reads with MiXCR anew, one entry per CDR3 protein. This repertoire shows a few hundred thousand distinct CDR3 sequences, about 10% found once; its top ten account for 3% to 3.5%. The sequence was obtained from a young man who had mild COVID-19 (a few samples of this study predate the infection). Cell type and time point are not known. The specimen sequenced was PBMCs or a T cell subset sorted from them (not recorded which). V usage is TRBV19 and J usage is TRBJ1-5, with D perhaps matching TRBD1 (6 bases). The CDR3 DNA reads as TGTGCCAGTAGTAAGGACAGAAATCAGCCCCAGCATTTT. Protein sequence: CASSKDRNQPQHF.